One T cell receptor (beta chain) is described in this entry. What it binds is not known. This CDR3 region has 13 residues. The germline CDR1 and CDR2 sequences are GTSNPN and SVGIG (reference sequence). The ends were cut back, 0 bases at V and 5 bases at J, with 11 bases in the middle. As the sequencing template, cDNA was produced by extracting RNA and reverse transcribing it. Clones were sequenced by immunoSEQ multiplex PCR, and TCRdb holds only the in-frame ones, with some missing. The profile shows approximately 180,000 clones, around 71% of them singletons. The sample comes from a study of CD8+ T cells in alopecia areata. Peripheral blood samples and lesional scalp punch biopsies were obtained from alopecia areata patients. Study conclusions and caveats: Unlike in mice, where it was clearer, TCR sharing across patients was less clear, possibly HLA-related. Lesional scalp exceeded normal scalp in clonality, especially in alopecia totalis/universalis.

The receptor comes from a human donor with alopecia areata. This sample comprised CD8+ T cells sorted from blood, obtained at week 0. The V gene is TRBV30, the J gene TRBJ2-7; no firm D call. CDR3 nucleotide sequence: TGTGCCTGGAGTGTCTATATGGGGAACGAGCAGTACTTC. It is translated as CAWSVYMGNEQYF.